This TCR beta chain was profiled in a study of blood T cell repertoires in COVID-19. Across the whole study: Sources were T cells, B-cell-depleted T cells, or PBMCs; the material itself was cDNA or gDNA.

Original handling: It was from reference gene primer amplification that nucleated cell counts were estimated. Method: immunoSEQ multiplex PCR; TCRdb's copy keeps in-frame clones and lacks some. V, J and clone size are taken as reported in that table, and D and trimming were inferred from the DNA itself. Altogether under 400,000 clones are present, about nine tenths being singletons, with the ten largest covering 1.5% to 2%. This clone occurred once. The CDR3 runs to 14 residues. Germline V lookup: CDR1 SGHNT, CDR2 YENEEA. V lost 4 bases to trimming and J lost 6 bases, with 13 bases between them. The chain joins TRBV11-3 to TRBJ2-1; a possible D gene is TRBD1 (6 bases). The source is a woman in her twenties or thirties with COVID-19, enrolled during active disease. The specimen sequenced was peripheral blood. The DNA for the CDR3 is TGTGCCAGCAGCTGGGAACAGGGTTCCAATGAGCAGTTCTTC. This encodes CASSWEQGSNEQFF.